This T cell receptor beta chain was obtained from a study of cytomegalovirus exposure and HLA in healthy donors. Trimming took 2 bases from V and 3 from J, leaving 7 bases between them. The CDR3 length is 13 residues. Germline CDR1 and CDR2: SGHRS and YFSETQ. This clone was seen just once. Distinct nucleotide sequences in the sample also encode this CDR3. A multiplex PCR was run with 60 Vbeta primers and 13 Jbeta primers. The assay was immunoSEQ multiplex PCR, and TCRdb's table has in-frame clones only and misses some. The repertoire holds about 210,000 clones, with over 75% as singletons. Input material: PBMCs. This chain joins TRBV5-1 and TRBJ2-3; D perhaps matches TRBD1 (5 bases). The sequence came from a woman between 50 and 59 years old in good health and CMV-seropositive. This CDR3 reads CASSLAGTDTQYF. The DNA for the CDR3 is TGCGCCAGCAGCTTAGCAGGGACAGATACGCAGTATTTT.